This T cell receptor beta chain was captured by sequencing in a study of vaccination and CD4 T cells after COVID-19. At the level of the study: After nasal swab PCR-confirmed SARS-CoV-2, roughly ten convalescents had mild disease and one severe. For post-vaccine samples, collection took place a median around 73 days after dose two, ranging from 14 to 241.

Oncomine TCR Beta short-read sequencing was applied to DNA from cultured CD4+ T cells. MiXCR, applied by TCRdb to the PCR reads, yields one record per CDR3 protein. The repertoire holds over 7,000 distinct CDR3 sequences, with about 44% as singletons. With regard to this clonotype: The target antigen is unknown.

Described treatment: roughly nine-day PBMC culture with coronavirus spike peptide pools or control peptides (ViraFEST assay). On days 3 and 7, half the medium was swapped for fresh IL-2-containing medium. The CDR3 has 13 residues. Germline V gene lookup returns CDR1 LGHDT and CDR2 YNNKEL (reference sequence). With 10 bases removed from V and 4 bases from J, the gap between germline ends came to 13 bases. This clonotype was sampled from a human donor who had recovered from COVID-19. Sequences were obtained from CD4+ T cells from blood, cultured in vitro. This chain uses TRBV3-1 with TRBJ2-2; D is perhaps TRBD1 (5 bases). The DNA for the CDR3 is TGTGCCACCGGTGGAAGGGGCACCGGGGAGCTGTTTTTT. Translating gives CATGGRGTGELFF.